These T cell receptor beta chains were read from a single sample in a study of T cell responses to AZD1222 COVID-19 vaccine. The data were produced by immunoSEQ multiplex PCR, yet TCRdb's version contains in-frame clones alone and is incomplete. The sample records under 130,000 clones, 75% to 90% being singletons. The material sequenced was peripheral blood, taken 28 days after the second AZD1222 dose. Receptor source: an adult who received the AZD1222 COVID-19 vaccine. Each CDR3 is given with its conserved first and last residue.

V gene	J gene	CDR3 protein
TRBV11-2	TRBJ2-7	CASSLVGYEQYF
TRBV2	TRBJ1-2	CASTGYRDGYTF
TRBV10-3	TRBJ1-1	CAISEYALIRTNTEAFF
TRBV4-1	TRBJ1-4	CASSQWRAEKLFF
TRBV27	TRBJ1-5	CAIMCTEVGNQPQHF
TRBV19	TRBJ1-4	CASNDPGQGSNEKLFF
TRBV28	TRBJ2-7	CASSKQGGEQYF
TRBV18	TRBJ2-3	CASSPLGGSSTDTQYF
TRBV24-1	TRBJ2-2	CATSVLGEGGELFF
TRBV15	TRBJ2-1	CATPRLHNEQFF
TRBV30	TRBJ1-2	CAWSRDRVNYGYTF
TRBV14	TRBJ1-3	CASSQFSPGSGNTIYF
TRBV30	TRBJ1-4	CAWSGSVATNEKLFF
TRBV27	TRBJ1-1	CASSSLRRSGEAFF
TRBV5-1	TRBJ2-7	CASSVVQTGGDEQYF
TRBV6-5	TRBJ2-1	CASSPSGTQQFF
TRBV9	TRBJ1-2	CASSPGGGGYGYTF